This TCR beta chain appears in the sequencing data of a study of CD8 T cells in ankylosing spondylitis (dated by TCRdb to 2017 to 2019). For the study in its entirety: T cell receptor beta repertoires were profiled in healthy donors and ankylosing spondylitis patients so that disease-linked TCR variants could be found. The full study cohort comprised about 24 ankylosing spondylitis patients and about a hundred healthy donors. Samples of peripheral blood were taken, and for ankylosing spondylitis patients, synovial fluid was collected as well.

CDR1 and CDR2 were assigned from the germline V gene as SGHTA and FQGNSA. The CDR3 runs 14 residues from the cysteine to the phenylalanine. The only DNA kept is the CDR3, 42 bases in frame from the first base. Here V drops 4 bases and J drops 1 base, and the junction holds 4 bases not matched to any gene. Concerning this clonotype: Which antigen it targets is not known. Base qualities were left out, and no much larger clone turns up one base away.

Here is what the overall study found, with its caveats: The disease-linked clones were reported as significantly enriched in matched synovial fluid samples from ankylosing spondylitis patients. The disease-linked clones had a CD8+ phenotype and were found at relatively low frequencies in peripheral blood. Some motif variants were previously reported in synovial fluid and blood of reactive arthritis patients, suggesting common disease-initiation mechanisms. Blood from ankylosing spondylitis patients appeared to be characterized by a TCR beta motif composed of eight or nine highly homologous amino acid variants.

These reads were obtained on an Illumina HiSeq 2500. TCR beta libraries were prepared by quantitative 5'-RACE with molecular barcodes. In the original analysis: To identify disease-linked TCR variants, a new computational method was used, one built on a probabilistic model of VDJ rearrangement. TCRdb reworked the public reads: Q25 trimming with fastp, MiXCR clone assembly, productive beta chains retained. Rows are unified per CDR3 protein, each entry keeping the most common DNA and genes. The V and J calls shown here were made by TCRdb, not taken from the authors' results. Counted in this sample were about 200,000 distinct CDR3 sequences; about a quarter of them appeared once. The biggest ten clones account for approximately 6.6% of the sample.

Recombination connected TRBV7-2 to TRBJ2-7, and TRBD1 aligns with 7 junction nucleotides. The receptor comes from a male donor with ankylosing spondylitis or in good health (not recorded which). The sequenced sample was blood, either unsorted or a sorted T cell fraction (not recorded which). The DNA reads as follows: TGTGCCAGCAGCTGGGACAGAACTTCCTACGAGCAGTACTTC. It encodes CASSWDRTSYEQYF.